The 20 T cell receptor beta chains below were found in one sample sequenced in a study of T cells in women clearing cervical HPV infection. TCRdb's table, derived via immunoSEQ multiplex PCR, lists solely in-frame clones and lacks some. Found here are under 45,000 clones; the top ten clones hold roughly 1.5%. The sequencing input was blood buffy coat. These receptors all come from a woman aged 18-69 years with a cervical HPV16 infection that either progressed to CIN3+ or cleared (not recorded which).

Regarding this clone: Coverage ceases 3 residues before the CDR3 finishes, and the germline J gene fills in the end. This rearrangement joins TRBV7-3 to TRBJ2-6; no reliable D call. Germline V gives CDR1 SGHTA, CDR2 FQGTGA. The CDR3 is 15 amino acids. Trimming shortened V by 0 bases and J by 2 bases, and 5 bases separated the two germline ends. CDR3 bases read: TGTGCCAGCAGCTTAACGGCAGCTGGGGCCAACGTC. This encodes CASSLTAAGANV. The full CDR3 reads CASSLTAAGANVLTF.

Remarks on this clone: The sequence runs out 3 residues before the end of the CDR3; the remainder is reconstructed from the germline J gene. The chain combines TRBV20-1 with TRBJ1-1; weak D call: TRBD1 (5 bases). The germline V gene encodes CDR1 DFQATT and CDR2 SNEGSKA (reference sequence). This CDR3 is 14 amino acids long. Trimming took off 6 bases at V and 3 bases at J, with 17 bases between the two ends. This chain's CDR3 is CSAERGLRDTEAFF. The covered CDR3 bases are TGCAGTGCCGAGAGGGGCTTGAGGGACACTGAA.

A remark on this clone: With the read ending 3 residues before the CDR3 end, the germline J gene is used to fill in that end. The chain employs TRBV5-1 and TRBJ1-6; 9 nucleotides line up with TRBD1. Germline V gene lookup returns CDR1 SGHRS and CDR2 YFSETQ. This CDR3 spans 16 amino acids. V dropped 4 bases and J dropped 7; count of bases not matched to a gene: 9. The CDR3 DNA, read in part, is TGCGCCAGCAGCGCCCGGACAGGGGAGTCCAATTCACCC. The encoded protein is CASSARTGESNSP. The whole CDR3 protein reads CASSARTGESNSPLHF.

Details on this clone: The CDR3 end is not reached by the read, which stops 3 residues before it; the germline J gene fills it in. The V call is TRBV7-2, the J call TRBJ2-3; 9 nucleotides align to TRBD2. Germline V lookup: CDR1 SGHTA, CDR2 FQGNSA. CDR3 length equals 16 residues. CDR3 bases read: TGTGCCAGCAGCTTAGCGAGGGGGACTAGCCGGGAGACG. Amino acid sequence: CASSLARGTSRET. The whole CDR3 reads CASSLARGTSRETQYF.

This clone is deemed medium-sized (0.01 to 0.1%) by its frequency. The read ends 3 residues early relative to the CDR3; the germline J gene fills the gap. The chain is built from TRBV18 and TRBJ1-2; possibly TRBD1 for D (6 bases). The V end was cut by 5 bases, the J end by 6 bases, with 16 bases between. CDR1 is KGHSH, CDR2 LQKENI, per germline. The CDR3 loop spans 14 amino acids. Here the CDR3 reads CASSFSRDKDGYTF. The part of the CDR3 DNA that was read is TGTGCCAGCTCATTCAGCAGGGACAAGGATGGC.

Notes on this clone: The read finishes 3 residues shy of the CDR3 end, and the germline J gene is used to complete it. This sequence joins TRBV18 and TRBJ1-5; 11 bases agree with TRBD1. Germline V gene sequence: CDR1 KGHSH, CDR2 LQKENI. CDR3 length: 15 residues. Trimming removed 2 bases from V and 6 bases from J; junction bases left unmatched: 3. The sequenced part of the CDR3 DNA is TGTGCCAGCTCACCAGGACAGGGGGCGGTTCAGCCC. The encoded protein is CASSPGQGAVQP. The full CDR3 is CASSPGQGAVQPQHF.

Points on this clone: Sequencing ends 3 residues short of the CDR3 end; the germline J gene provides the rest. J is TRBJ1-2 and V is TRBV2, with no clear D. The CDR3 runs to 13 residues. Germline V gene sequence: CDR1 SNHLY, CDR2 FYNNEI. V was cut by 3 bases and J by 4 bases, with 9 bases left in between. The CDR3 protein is CASSDQARYGYTF. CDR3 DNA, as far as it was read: TGTGCCAGCAGTGACCAGGCCCGCTATGGC.

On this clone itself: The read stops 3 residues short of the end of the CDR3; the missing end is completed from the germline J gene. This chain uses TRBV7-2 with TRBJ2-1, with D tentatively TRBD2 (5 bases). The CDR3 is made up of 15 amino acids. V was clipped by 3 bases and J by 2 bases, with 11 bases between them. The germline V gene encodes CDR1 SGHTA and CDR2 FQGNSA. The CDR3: CASSFVASAYNEQFF. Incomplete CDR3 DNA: TGTGCCAGCAGCTTCGTAGCGAGCGCCTACAATGAG.

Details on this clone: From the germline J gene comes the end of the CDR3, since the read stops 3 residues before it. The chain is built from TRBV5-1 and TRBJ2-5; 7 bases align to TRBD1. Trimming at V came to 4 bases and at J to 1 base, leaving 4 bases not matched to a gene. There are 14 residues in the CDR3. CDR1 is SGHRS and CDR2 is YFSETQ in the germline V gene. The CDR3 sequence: CASSPGTAQETQYF. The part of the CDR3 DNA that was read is TGCGCCAGCAGCCCTGGGACAGCCCAAGAGACC.

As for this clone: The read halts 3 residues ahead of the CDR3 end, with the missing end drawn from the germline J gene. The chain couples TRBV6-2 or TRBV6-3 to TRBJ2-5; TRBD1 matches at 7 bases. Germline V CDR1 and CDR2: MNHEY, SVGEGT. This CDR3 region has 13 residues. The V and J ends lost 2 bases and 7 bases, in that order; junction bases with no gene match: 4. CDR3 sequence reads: CASSYTRDRTQYF. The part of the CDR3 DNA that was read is TGTGCCAGCAGTTACACCCGGGACAGGACC.

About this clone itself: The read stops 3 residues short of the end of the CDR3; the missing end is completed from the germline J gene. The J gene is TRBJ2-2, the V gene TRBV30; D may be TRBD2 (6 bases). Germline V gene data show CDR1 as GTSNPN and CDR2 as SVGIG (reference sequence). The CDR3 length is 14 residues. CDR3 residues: CAWSSGVVNSPLFF. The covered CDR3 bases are TGTGCCTGGAGTTCGGGGGTGGTGAATTCACCG.

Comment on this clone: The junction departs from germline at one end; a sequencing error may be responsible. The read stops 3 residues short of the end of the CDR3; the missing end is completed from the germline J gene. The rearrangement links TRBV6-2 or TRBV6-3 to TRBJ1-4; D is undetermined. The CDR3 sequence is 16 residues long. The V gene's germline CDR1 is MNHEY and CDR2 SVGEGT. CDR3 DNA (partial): TGTGCCAGCAGTGACTCGATGAGCTCCTATAATTCACCA. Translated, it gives CASSDSMSSYNSP. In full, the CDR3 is CASSDSMSSYNSPLFF.

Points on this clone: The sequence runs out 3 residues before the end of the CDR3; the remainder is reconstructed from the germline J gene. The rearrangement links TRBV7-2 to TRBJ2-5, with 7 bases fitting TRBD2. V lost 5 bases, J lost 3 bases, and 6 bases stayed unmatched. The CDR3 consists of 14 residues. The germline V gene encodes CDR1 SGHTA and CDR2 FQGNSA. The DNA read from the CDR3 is TGTGCCAGCAGCAGGGGCGGGGGTGAAGAGACC. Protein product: CASSRGGGEET. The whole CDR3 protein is CASSRGGGEETQYF. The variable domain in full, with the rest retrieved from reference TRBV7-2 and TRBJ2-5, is GAGVSQSPSNKVTEKGKDVELRCDPISGHTALYWYRQSLGQGLEFLIYFQGNSAPDKSGLPSDRFSAERTGGSVSTLTIQRTQQEDSAVYLCASSRGGGEETQYFGPGTRLLVL.

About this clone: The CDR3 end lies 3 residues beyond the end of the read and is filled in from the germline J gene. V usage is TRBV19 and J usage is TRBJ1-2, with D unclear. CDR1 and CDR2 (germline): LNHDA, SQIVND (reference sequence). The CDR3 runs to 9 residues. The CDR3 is CASNNDYTF. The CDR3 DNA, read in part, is TGTGCCAGTAACAACGAC. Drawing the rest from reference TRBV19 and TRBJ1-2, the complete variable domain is DGGITQSPKYLFRKEGQNVTLSCEQNLNHDAMYWYRQDPGQGLRLIYYSQIVNDFQKGDIAEGYSVSREKKESFPLTVTSAQKNPTAFYLCASNNDYTFGSGTRLTVV.

The DNA read from the CDR3 is TGTGCCAGTAGTATAGCGAGGGCTGAA. This gives the protein CASSIARAE. The full CDR3 protein is CASSIARAEAFF. The chain joins TRBV19 to TRBJ1-1; D not certain. Coverage ceases 3 residues before the CDR3 finishes, and the germline J gene fills in the end. The CDR3 is 12 residues long. The germline V and J ends were trimmed by 1 base and 6 bases, with 6 bases remaining between them. CDR1 and CDR2 (germline): LNHDA, SQIVND (reference sequence).

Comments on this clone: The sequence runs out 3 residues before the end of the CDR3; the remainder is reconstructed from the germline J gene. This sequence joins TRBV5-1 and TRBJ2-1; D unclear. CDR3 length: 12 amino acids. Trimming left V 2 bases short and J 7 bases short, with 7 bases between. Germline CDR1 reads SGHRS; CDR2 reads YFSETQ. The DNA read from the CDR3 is TGCGCCAGCAGCTTCAAGGGTAATGAG. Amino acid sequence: CASSFKGNE. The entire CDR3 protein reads CASSFKGNEQFF.

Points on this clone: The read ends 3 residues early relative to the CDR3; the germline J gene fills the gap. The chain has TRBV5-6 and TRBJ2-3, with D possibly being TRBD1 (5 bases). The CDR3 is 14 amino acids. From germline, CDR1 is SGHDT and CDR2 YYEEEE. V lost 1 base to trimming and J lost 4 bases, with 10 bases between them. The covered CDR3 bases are TGTGCCAGCAGCTTGCCAGGGCGAGCAGATACG. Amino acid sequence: CASSLPGRADT. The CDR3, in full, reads CASSLPGRADTQYF.

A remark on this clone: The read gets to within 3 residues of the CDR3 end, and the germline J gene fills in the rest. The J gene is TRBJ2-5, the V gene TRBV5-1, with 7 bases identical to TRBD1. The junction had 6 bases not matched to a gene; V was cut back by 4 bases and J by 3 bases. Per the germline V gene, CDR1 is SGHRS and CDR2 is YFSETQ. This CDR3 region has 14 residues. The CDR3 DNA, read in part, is TGCGCCAGCAGCGGTGGACAGGCAGAAGAGACC. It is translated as CASSGGQAEET. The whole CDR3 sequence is CASSGGQAEETQYF.

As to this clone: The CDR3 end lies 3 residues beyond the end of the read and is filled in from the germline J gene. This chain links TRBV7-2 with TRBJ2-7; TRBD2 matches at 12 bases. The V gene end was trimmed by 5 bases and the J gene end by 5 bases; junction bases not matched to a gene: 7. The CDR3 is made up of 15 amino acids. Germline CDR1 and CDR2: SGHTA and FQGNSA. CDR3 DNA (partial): TGTGCCAGCAGCCTTCTAGCGGGAGGGCCCCACGAG. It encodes CASSLLAGGPHE. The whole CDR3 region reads CASSLLAGGPHEQYF. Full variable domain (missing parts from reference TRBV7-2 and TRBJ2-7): GAGVSQSPSNKVTEKGKDVELRCDPISGHTALYWYRQSLGQGLEFLIYFQGNSAPDKSGLPSDRFSAERTGGSVSTLTIQRTQQEDSAVYLCASSLLAGGPHEQYFGPGTRLTVT.

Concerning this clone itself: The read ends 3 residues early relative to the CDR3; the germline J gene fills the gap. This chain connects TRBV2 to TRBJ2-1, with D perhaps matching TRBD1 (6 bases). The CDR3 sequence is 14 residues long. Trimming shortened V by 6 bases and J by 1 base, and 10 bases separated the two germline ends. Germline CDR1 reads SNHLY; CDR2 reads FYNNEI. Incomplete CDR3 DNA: TGTGCCAGCAGGCACAGGGTTTCCTACAATGAG. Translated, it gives CASRHRVSYNE. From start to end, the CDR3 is CASRHRVSYNEQFF.